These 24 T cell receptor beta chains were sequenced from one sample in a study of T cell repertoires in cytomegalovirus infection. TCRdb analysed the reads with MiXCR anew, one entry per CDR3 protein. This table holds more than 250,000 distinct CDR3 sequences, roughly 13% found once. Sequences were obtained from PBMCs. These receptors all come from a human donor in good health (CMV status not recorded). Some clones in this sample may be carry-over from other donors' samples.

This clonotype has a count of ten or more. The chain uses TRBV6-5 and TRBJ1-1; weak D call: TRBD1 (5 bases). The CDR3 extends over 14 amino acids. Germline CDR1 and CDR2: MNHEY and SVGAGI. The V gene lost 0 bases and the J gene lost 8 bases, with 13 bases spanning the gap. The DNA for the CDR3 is TGTGCCAGCAGTTACTCGGGGGGGTCCGAAGAAGCTTTCTTT. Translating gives CASSYSGGSEEAFF.

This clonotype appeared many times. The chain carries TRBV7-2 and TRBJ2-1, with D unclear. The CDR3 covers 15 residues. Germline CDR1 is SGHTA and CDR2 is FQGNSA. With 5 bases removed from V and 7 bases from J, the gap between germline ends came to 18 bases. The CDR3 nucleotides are TGTGCCAGCAGCACCACTCGCCTTATTGGTAATGAGCAGTTCTTC. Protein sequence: CASSTTRLIGNEQFF.

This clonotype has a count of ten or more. CDR3 nucleotide sequence: TGTGCCAGCAGCGGCAGCCGGTTGAACACTGAAGCTTTCTTT. Protein: CASSGSRLNTEAFF. This chain joins TRBV7-6 and TRBJ1-1; D unclear. V was cut by 5 bases and J by 0 bases, with 10 bases left in between. Germline assignment: CDR1 SGHVS and CDR2 FNYEAQ. The CDR3 has 14 amino acids.

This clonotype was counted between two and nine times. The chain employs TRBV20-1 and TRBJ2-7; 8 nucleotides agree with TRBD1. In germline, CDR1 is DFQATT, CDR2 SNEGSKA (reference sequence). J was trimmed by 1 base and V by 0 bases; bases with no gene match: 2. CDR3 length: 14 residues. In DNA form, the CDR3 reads TGCAGTGCTAGAGAAAGGGACAGGTCCTACGAGCAGTACTTC. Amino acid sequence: CSARERDRSYEQYF.

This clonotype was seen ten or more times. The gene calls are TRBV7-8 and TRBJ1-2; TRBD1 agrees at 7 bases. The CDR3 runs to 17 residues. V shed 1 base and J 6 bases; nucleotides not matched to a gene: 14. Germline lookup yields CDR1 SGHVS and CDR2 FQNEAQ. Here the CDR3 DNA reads TGTGCCAGCAGCTTAGGGGTACAGGGGTCTTACCTCCATGGCTACACCTTC. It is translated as CASSLGVQGSYLHGYTF.

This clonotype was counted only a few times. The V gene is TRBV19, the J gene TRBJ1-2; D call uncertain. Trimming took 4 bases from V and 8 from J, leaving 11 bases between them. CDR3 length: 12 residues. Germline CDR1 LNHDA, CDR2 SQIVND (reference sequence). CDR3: CASSTMIRGYTF. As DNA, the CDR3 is TGTGCCAGTAGTACCATGATACGGGGCTACACCTTC. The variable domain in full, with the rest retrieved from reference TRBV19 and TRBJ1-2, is DGGITQSPKYLFRKEGQNVTLSCEQNLNHDAMYWYRQDPGQGLRLIYYSQIVNDFQKGDIAEGYSVSREKKESFPLTVTSAQKNPTAFYLCASSTMIRGYTFGSGTRLTVV.

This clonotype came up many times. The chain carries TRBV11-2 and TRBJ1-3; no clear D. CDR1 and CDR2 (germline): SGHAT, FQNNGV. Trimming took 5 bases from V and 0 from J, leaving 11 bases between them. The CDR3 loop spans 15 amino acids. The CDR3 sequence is CASSEDAFSGNTIYF. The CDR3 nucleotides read TGTGCCAGCAGCGAGGACGCCTTCTCTGGAAACACCATATATTTT.

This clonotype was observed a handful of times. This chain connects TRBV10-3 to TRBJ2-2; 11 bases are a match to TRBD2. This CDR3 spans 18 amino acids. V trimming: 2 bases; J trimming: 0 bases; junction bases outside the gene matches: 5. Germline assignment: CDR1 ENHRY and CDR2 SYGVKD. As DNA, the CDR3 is TGTGCCATCAGTGAGATTCCGACTAGCGGGGCGAACACCGGGGAGCTGTTTTTT. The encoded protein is CAISEIPTSGANTGELFF.

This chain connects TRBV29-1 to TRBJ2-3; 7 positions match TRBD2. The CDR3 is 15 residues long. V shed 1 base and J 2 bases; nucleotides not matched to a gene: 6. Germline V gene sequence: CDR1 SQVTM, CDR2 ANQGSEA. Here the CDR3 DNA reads TGCAGCGTTGAAGTGGGACTACCGAACACAGATACGCAGTATTTT. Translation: CSVEVGLPNTDTQYF.

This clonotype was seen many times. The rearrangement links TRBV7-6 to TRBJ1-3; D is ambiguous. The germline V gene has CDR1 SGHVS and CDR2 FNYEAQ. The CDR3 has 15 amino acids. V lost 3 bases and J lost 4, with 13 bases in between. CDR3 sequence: CASSLGPHGGNTIYF. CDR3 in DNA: TGTGCCAGCAGCTTGGGCCCGCACGGAGGAAACACCATATATTTT. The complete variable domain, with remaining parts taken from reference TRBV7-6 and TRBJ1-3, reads GAGVSQSPRYKVTKRGQDVALRCDPISGHVSLYWYRQALGQGPEFLTYFNYEAQQDKSGLPNDRFSAERPEGSISTLTIQRTEQRDSAMYRCASSLGPHGGNTIYFGEGSWLTVV.

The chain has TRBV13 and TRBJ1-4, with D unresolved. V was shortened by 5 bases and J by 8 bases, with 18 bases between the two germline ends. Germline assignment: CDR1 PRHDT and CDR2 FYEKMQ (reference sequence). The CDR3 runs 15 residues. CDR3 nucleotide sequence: TGTGCCAGCAGCCCACCTAACGGGAAAGGCGAAAAACTGTTTTTT. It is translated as CASSPPNGKGEKLFF.

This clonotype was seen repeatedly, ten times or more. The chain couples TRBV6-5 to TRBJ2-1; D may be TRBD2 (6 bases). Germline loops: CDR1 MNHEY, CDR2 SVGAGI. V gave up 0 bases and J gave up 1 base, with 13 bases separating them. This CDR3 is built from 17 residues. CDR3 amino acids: CASSYSRGGISYNEQFF. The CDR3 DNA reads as TGTGCCAGCAGTTACTCCCGTGGGGGGATATCCTACAATGAGCAGTTCTTC.

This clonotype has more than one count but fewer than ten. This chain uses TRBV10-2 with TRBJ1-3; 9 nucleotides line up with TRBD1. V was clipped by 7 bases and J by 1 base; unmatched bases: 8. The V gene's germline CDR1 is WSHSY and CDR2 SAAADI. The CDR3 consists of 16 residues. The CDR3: CASTRDREESGNTIYF. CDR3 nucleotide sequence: TGCGCCAGCACCCGGGACAGGGAGGAATCTGGAAACACCATATATTTT.

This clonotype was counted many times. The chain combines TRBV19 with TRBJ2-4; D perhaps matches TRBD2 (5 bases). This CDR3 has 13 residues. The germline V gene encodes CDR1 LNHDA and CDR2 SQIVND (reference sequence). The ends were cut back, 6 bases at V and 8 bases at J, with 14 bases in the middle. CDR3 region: CASRLRSGDIQYF. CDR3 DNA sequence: TGTGCCAGTAGACTAAGATCCGGGGACATTCAGTACTTC.

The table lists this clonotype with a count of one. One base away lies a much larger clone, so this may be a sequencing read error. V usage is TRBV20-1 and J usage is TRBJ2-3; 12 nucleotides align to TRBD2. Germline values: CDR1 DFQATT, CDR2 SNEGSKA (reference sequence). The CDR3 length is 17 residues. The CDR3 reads CSASGLAGGNRADTQCF. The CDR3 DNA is TGCAGTGCTAGTGGGCTAGCGGGAGGGAATAGGGCAGATACGCAGTGTTTT.

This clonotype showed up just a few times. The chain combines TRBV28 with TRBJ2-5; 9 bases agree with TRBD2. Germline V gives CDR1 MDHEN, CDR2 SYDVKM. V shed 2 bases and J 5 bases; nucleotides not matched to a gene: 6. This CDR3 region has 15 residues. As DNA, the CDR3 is TGTGCCAGCAGTTTACAAGCGGGAGGCGGGGAGACCCAGTACTTC. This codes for CASSLQAGGGETQYF.

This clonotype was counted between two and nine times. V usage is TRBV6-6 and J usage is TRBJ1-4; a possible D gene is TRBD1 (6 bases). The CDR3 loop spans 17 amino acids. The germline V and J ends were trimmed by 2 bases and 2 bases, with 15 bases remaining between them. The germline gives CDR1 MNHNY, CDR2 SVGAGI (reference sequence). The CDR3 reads CASSYPQGSSTNEKLFF. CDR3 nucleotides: TGTGCCAGCAGTTACCCACAGGGTTCATCCACTAATGAAAAACTGTTTTTT.

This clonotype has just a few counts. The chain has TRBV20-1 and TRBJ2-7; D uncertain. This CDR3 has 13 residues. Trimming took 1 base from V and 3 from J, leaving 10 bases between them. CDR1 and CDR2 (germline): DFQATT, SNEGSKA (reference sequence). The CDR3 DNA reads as TGCAGTGCTAGAGCTCGGGCCAACTACGAGCAGTACTTC. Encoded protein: CSARARANYEQYF.

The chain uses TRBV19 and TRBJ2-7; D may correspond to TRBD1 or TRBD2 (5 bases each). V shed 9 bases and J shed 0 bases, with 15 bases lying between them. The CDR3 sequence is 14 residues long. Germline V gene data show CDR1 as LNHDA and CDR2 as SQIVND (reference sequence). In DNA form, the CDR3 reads TGTGCCAGCGCACCGGGACGGACCTCCTACGAGCAGTACTTC. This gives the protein CASAPGRTSYEQYF.

Here the CDR3 reads CSSVVRPSYEQYF. The CDR3 nucleotides read TGCAGTTCCGTAGTAAGACCCTCCTACGAGCAGTACTTC. The chain carries TRBV20-1 and TRBJ2-7; D remains ambiguous. Germline CDR1 reads DFQATT; CDR2 reads SNEGSKA (reference sequence). V gave up 8 bases and J gave up 0 bases, with 14 bases separating them. The CDR3 totals 13 residues.

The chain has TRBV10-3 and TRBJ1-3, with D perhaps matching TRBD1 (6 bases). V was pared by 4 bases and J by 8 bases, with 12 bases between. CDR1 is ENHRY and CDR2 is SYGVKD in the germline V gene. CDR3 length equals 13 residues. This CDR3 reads CAISGGPKDTIYF. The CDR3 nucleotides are TGTGCCATCAGTGGGGGGCCCAAAGACACCATATATTTT.

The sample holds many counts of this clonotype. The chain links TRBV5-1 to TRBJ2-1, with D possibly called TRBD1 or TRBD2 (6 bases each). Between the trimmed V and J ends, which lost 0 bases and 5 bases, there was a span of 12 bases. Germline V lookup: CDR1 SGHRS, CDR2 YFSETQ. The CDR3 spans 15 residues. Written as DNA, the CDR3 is TGCGCCAGCAGCTTGGTGGGTAGGGGGGACAATGAGCAGTTCTTC. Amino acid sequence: CASSLVGRGDNEQFF.

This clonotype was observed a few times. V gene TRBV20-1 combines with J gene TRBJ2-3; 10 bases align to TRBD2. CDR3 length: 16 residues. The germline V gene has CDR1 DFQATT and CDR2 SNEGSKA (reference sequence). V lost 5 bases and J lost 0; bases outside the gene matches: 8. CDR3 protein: CSAHFGLAESTDTQYF. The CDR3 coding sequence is TGCAGTGCTCACTTTGGACTAGCGGAGAGCACAGATACGCAGTATTTT.

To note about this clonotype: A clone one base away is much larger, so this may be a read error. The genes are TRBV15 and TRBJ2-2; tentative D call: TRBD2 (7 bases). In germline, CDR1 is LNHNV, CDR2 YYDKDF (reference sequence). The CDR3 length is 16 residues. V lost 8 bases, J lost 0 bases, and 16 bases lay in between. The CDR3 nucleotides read TGTGCCACCGTCGGAGGGGGGGAGGCGAACACCGGGGAGCTGTTTTTT. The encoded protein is CATVGGGEANTGELFF.